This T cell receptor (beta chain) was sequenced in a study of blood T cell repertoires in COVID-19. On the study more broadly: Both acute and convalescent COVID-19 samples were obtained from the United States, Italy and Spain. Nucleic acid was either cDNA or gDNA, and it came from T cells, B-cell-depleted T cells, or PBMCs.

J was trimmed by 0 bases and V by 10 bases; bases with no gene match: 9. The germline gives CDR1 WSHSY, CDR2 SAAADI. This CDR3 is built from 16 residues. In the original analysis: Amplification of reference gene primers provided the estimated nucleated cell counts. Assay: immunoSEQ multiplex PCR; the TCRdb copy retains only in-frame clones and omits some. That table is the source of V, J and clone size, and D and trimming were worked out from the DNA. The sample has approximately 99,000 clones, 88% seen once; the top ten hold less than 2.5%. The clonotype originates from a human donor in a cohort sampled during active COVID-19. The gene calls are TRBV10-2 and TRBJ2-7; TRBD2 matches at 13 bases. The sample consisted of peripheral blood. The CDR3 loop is CATQGTSGILSYEQYF. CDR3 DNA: TGCGCCACCCAAGGGACTAGCGGGATTCTCTCCTACGAGCAGTACTTC.